The 2 T cell receptor beta chains below come from one sample, sequenced in a study of Tregs in tolerant kidney transplant recipients. Clones were sequenced by immunoSEQ multiplex PCR, and TCRdb holds only the in-frame ones, with some missing. Of about 240,000 clones in the sample, around 81% are singletons; the top ten hold 0.55% to 0.65%. The sample consisted of CD4+ T cells from blood. The source of these receptors is a human donor in good health.

The chain employs TRBV7-9 and TRBJ2-4; D is possibly TRBD2 (6 bases). The CDR3 has 14 residues. CDR1 is SEHNR, CDR2 FQNEAQ, per germline (reference sequence). V lost 5 bases to trimming and J lost 6 bases, with 14 bases between them. CDR3 in DNA: TGTGCCAGCAGCCAGGAGGGTAGGGGAAACATTCAGTACTTC. Translation: CASSQEGRGNIQYF.

The CDR3 DNA follows: TGTGCCAGCAGCAAAGGAGGGGACGAGCAGTACTTC. It specifies CASSKGGDEQYF. The V call is TRBV11-3, the J call TRBJ2-7; possible D gene TRBD2, 6 bases. The CDR3 has 12 residues. CDR1 is SGHNT and CDR2 is YENEEA in the germline V gene. V was clipped by 5 bases and J by 5 bases, with 10 bases between them.